This T cell receptor beta chain originates from a study of a mutant IDH1 vaccine in newly diagnosed glioma. Overall study context: Treated patients comprised roughly 60% males and approximately 40% females, mean age roughly 43 years. Earlier therapy was either radiotherapy, temozolomide, or both, and most got both.

Time point denoted: week 47, end of study. A 20-mer mutant IDH1 peptide at 300 ug was injected subcutaneously with topical imiquimod. The CDR3 loop spans 13 amino acids. CDR1 and CDR2 (germline): MDHEN, SYDVKM. Trimming took 8 bases from V and 7 from J, leaving 17 bases between them. TCRdb's copy holds only in-frame clones and misses some; the assay was immunoSEQ multiplex PCR. The table lists more than 30,000 clones, approximately 89% of them singletons. Points on this clone: Its target is not known.

The clonotype comes from a man aged 40-49 years with glioma. This chain uses TRBV28 with TRBJ1-1, with D tentatively TRBD1 (5 bases). The source material was PBMCs, sampled from a glioma patient whose treatment included an IDH1 peptide vaccine. The chain's CDR3 is CASAHGGLVEAFF. The DNA for the CDR3 is TGTGCCAGCGCCCATGGGGGACTCGTTGAAGCTTTCTTT.